The clone carrying this TCR beta chain was seen once. What it recognizes is unknown. This specimen belongs to a study of persistence of HIV-infected CD4 T cells. General study results and limits: CMV- and Gag-responding cells had lower TCRbeta richness than CD3/CD28-responding cells. Rare CMV-responding cells carrying HIV-1 proviruses were not analyzed separately for TCR. Antigen-responding cells were enriched for degenerate expanded CDR3beta sequences.

The libraries were made with immunoSEQ version 4 in survey mode. Here immunoSEQ multiplex PCR was the method, and the copy in TCRdb shows in-frame clones only, minus some. The sample includes about 36,000 clones, about 83% seen only once; the top ten take about 5%. The V and J ends lost 3 bases and 4 bases respectively, with 16 bases between them. Germline CDR1 reads SGHRS; CDR2 reads YFSETQ. The CDR3 runs to 15 residues. The stimulus was an HIV-1 Gag 15-mer peptide pool, about 1.1 ug/peptide/mL. CD40L/CD69 double-negative CD45RO-high memory CD4+ T cells were collected. Donors had CD4+ T cell counts above 400 cells/uL and were CMV-seropositive.

The input for sequencing was cultured CD4+ T cells from PBMCs, taken from a patient who received antiretroviral therapy. This receptor was taken from an adult with HIV. The donor label of this sample is uncertain. The V gene is TRBV5-1, the J gene TRBJ1-2; possible D gene TRBD1, 5 bases. The CDR3 DNA sequence: TGCGCCAGCAGCTCCTGGGACTTCAGCGTCTATGGCTACACCTTC. As protein: CASSSWDFSVYGYTF.